This is a list of T cell receptor beta chains from one sample in a study of CD8+CD57+ T cells in acquired aplastic anemia. TCRdb analysed the reads with MiXCR anew, one entry per CDR3 protein. The sample has 180,000 or so distinct CDR3 sequences; nearly 65% are singletons. Sequenced material: sorted CD4+, CD8+, or CD8+CD57+ T cells (not recorded which) from PBMCs. The receptors originated from a human donor with aplastic anemia. Each CDR3 is given without its conserved first and last residue. The order of the fields is V gene, J gene, clone size, D gene, CDR3 protein. D genes are given only for firm matches. A row's size may be missing; if present it is once, few, many or a size class.

TRBV20-1,TRBJ2-1,-,TRBD2,SAGLVYMNEQF
TRBV7-8,TRBJ1-3,-,-,ASSVAMGLDTIY
TRBV20-1,TRBJ2-7,-,-,SARVGSGGTYEQY
TRBV5-1,TRBJ2-1,many,-,ASSLADANYNEQF
TRBV7-8,TRBJ1-2,many,TRBD1,ASSSRDRGHYYGYT
TRBV29-1,TRBJ1-1,-,TRBD1,SSSGTANTEAF
TRBV2,TRBJ1-5,once,-,ASSKDSTSNQPQH
TRBV10-3,TRBJ1-2,-,-,AISESPGSYGYT
TRBV7-2,TRBJ2-1,-,-,ATRDRDEQF
TRBV5-1,TRBJ2-1,-,TRBD2,ASSPGTSNEQF
TRBV20-1,TRBJ2-3,few,TRBD2,STSGGTDTQY
TRBV29-1,TRBJ2-3,-,TRBD2,SVEGGVAGADTQY
TRBV20-1,TRBJ2-7,many,-,SARDARTYEQY
TRBV19,TRBJ2-2,-,-,ASNIYGTGELF
TRBV7-8,TRBJ2-3,many,-,ASSLALGAGGSDTQY
TRBV7-8,TRBJ2-1,many,-,ASSLVMGGSSHNEQF
TRBV7-9,TRBJ2-2,-,-,ASSLEGDPGELF
TRBV7-2,TRBJ2-1,few,-,ASSFGQGLNEQF
TRBV19,TRBJ1-1,-,-,ASSVGRENTEAF
TRBV5-1,TRBJ1-1,-,-,ASRAEANTEAF
TRBV11-2,TRBJ2-2,-,TRBD2,ASSSTGLENTGELF
TRBV24-1,TRBJ1-2,-,TRBD1,ATSDPTWTGSNYGYT
TRBV7-2,TRBJ2-3,-,-,ASSFSGNTPDTQY
TRBV7-6,TRBJ1-3,-,-,ASSSRRAAGNTIY
TRBV7-8,TRBJ2-2,-,TRBD1,ASSTGTAAGELF
TRBV4-2,TRBJ1-1,many,TRBD1,ASSQAPGQGNTEAF
TRBV19,TRBJ2-7,-,TRBD1,ASTPSGTESSYEQY
TRBV7-4,TRBJ1-1,-,-,ASSLVGKLNTEAF
TRBV13,TRBJ2-3,-,-,ASSLISTDTQY
TRBV20-1,TRBJ1-1,-,-,SAKGRLDTEAF
TRBV7-9,TRBJ1-3,-,-,ASSLTRGGGNTIY
TRBV12-3/TRBV12-4,TRBJ1-2,many,-,ASSPGTMWPYYGYT
TRBV7-2,TRBJ2-1,-,-,ASSSQGKYNEQF
TRBV7-2,TRBJ1-2,-,-,ASSSSPARYGYT
TRBV6-5,TRBJ2-1,few,-,ASSYSLVNEQF
TRBV19,TRBJ1-4,many,-,ASTDGYEKLF
TRBV4-1,TRBJ2-7,few,TRBD1,ASSDRDRVSYEQY
TRBV7-9,TRBJ2-2,once,-,ASSLIRGETGELF
TRBV5-5,TRBJ2-1,once,-,ASSLAFGEQF
TRBV7-3,TRBJ2-7,many,TRBD2,ASSEMGGYEQY
TRBV19,TRBJ1-1,many,-,ASSMQGGTEAF
TRBV29-1,TRBJ1-1,-,-,SVTAGSMNTEAF
TRBV24-1,TRBJ2-3,-,-,ATSDLRDDTDTQY
TRBV3-1,TRBJ2-3,many,TRBD2,ASSRNRRGDTDTQY
TRBV10-3,TRBJ2-1,many,TRBD1,AIRTGEHNEQF
TRBV29-1,TRBJ1-1,many,-,SVDTWRASMNTEAF
TRBV20-1,TRBJ1-1,-,TRBD1,SSPGGAEAF
TRBV5-1,TRBJ2-5,many,-,ASSLVFNQNVY
TRBV9,TRBJ1-1,-,-,ASTFFDMNTEAF
TRBV24-1,TRBJ2-3,-,-,ATSDPSAPDTQY
TRBV5-6,TRBJ1-1,-,-,ASSFGNTEAF